In its sample, the clone carrying this T cell receptor beta chain was seen once. These data originate in a study of T cell responses to AZD1222 COVID-19 vaccine. Germline CDR1 SGHTA, CDR2 FQGNSA. The CDR3 sequence is 14 residues long. The J segment lost 5 bases and the V segment lost 3 bases, leaving 3 bases of the junction unmatched. Sequencing was performed with immunoSEQ multiplex PCR; in TCRdb, only in-frame clones are kept and a portion is missing. The sample includes about 130,000 clones, 92% of them seen just once. The gene calls are TRBV7-2 and TRBJ1-1; 10 bases line up with TRBD1. The sequence came from an adult in good health. Sample: peripheral blood, taken on day 0 of AZD1222 vaccination. CDR3 DNA: TGTGCCAGCAGCTTTGGACAGGGGGAAACTGAAGCTTTCTTT. This translates into CASSFGQGETEAFF. The whole variable domain, remainder taken from reference TRBV7-2 and TRBJ1-1, is GAGVSQSPSNKVTEKGKDVELRCDPISGHTALYWYRQSLGQGLEFLIYFQGNSAPDKSGLPSDRFSAERTGGSVSTLTIQRTQQEDSAVYLCASSFGQGETEAFFGQGTRLTVV.